Described below is a single T cell receptor (beta chain) sequence and its context. What it binds is not known. The data derive from a study of T cell responses to AZD1222 COVID-19 vaccine. Study outcomes and limitations: Donors skewed white British and female; clonal diversity was possibly underestimated. Spike as a whole was targeted by vaccine-associated CD4 TCRs, dominant at 160-218 and 743-854. Rises in breadth and depth of Spike-specific TCRs came after two AZD1222 doses.

CDR1 LNHDA and CDR2 SQIVND come from the germline V gene (reference sequence). V was clipped by 1 base and J by 4 bases, with 10 bases between them. The CDR3 runs to 14 residues. Clones were read by immunoSEQ multiplex PCR, and TCRdb kept only the in-frame ones, dropping some. The table has 140,000 or so clones, 85% to 95% seen once. The clonotype originates from an adult who had recovered from COVID-19. The chain employs TRBV19 and TRBJ1-1, with D perhaps TRBD1 (6 bases). The starting material was peripheral blood, obtained after recovery from COVID-19. The CDR3 DNA is TGTGCCAGTAGTATAGTTAGCAGGGGCACTGAAGCTTTCTTT. Translation: CASSIVSRGTEAFF. The variable domain in full, completed from reference TRBV19 and TRBJ1-1, reads DGGITQSPKYLFRKEGQNVTLSCEQNLNHDAMYWYRQDPGQGLRLIYYSQIVNDFQKGDIAEGYSVSREKKESFPLTVTSAQKNPTAFYLCASSIVSRGTEAFFGQGTRLTVV.